The clone carrying this TCR beta chain was observed a handful of times. The antigen remains undetermined. This sample stems from a study of blood T cells in healthy people across ages. Healthy Caucasian individuals from Russia aged 6 to 90 served as donors. The extraction recovered at least 5.5 micrograms of total RNA per sample. Study results and caveats: Diversity of TCR beta correlated strongly with naive T cell percentage. A conclusive naive versus antigen-experienced comparison was prevented by the unsorted PBMCs.

Germline V gene lookup returns CDR1 MDHEN and CDR2 SYDVKM. This CDR3 comprises 17 residues. With 0 bases removed from V and 0 bases from J, the gap between germline ends came to 14 bases. The authors ran a second PCR of roughly 6 to 11 cycles using a sample-barcoded 5' primer and a J-beta primer mix. TCRdb re-called the 5' RACE reads through MiXCR, storing one row per CDR3 protein. This table has some 1.5 million distinct CDR3 sequences, approximately 43% appearing once. V gene TRBV28 combines with J gene TRBJ1-1, with D hard to call. Sequenced material: blood. The origin of this receptor is a woman aged 18 to 35 in good health. CDR3 amino acids: CASSLWPRRQVNTEAFF. The CDR3 DNA reads TGTGCCAGCAGTTTATGGCCTCGCAGGCAGGTGAACACTGAAGCTTTCTTT.